These 18 T cell receptor beta chains originate from one sample sequenced in a study of shared clonotypes between healthy human individuals. Sequencing used immunoSEQ multiplex PCR; TCRdb keeps in-frame clones, though not all of them. The table lists about half a million clones, around 75% of them singletons. The material sequenced was PBMCs. These receptors came from a woman between 35 and 50 years old in good health. Some clones in this sample may be carry-over from other donors' samples.

This clone occurred many times. This chain connects TRBV7-8 to TRBJ2-7; 10 nucleotides line up with TRBD2. V lost 3 bases to trimming and J lost 6 bases; unmatched junction nucleotides: 11. Germline values: CDR1 SGHVS, CDR2 FQNEAQ. CDR3 length: 16 amino acids. The CDR3 here is CASSLPTSGLLFEQYF. The DNA for the CDR3 is TGTGCCAGCAGCTTGCCGACTAGCGGGCTACTTTTCGAGCAGTACTTC.

This clone turned up a few times. The chain links TRBV30 to TRBJ2-7, with TRBD1 matching 9 bases. The CDR3 consists of 14 residues. The ends lost 5 bases at V and 3 bases at J; junction bases unmatched: 8. Germline V gives CDR1 GTSNPN, CDR2 SVGIG (reference sequence). CDR3 sequence: CAWLEQGAHYEQYF. The CDR3 DNA is TGTGCCTGGCTAGAACAGGGGGCGCACTACGAGCAGTACTTC.

The chain couples TRBV28 to TRBJ2-7; D is ambiguous. V was cut by 3 bases and J by 7 bases, with 13 bases left in between. Germline V gene data show CDR1 as MDHEN and CDR2 as SYDVKM. The CDR3 contains 13 residues. In DNA, the CDR3 is TGTGCCAGCAGTTTTGGTCCTCGAAGGGAGCAGTACTTC. Translating it yields CASSFGPRREQYF.

The J gene is TRBJ1-1, the V gene TRBV6-1; the match to TRBD1 covers 7 bases. The CDR3 length is 13 residues. Germline assignment: CDR1 MNHNS and CDR2 SASEGT. The trim removed 6 bases at V and 5 bases at J, leaving 6 bases unmatched. CDR3 in amino acids: CASREQGTTEAFF. The CDR3 nucleotides are TGTGCCAGCAGGGAACAGGGGACGACTGAAGCTTTCTTT.

V is TRBV14 and J is TRBJ2-1; 7 bases are shared with TRBD2. In germline, CDR1 is SGHDN, CDR2 FVKESK. Trimming at V came to 0 bases and at J to 5 bases, leaving 13 bases not matched to a gene. This CDR3 is 18 amino acids long. CDR3 sequence reads: CASSQDGVGSGVDNEQFF. CDR3 DNA sequence: TGTGCCAGCAGCCAAGATGGGGTGGGAAGCGGGGTGGACAATGAGCAGTTCTTC.

V gene TRBV5-4 combines with J gene TRBJ1-4; a weak D match, TRBD1 (6 bases). Germline V gene data show CDR1 as SGHNT and CDR2 as YYREEE (reference sequence). This CDR3 is 14 amino acids long. Trimming cost V 4 bases and J 12 bases, with 19 bases left between them. CDR3: CASSQGGFERELFF. CDR3 in DNA: TGTGCCAGCAGCCAAGGGGGGTTTGAACGGGAACTGTTTTTT.

The rearrangement links TRBV7-3 to TRBJ1-4; 7 positions match TRBD1. V gave up 4 bases and J gave up 7 bases; unmatched junction bases: 9. CDR3 size: 15 residues. CDR1 is SGHTA, CDR2 FQGTGA, per germline. The CDR3 reads CASSSTGSTGEKLFF. For the CDR3, the DNA is TGTGCCAGCAGCTCGACAGGGAGTACCGGTGAAAAACTGTTTTTT.

This clone came up a few times. The J gene is TRBJ1-2, the V gene TRBV5-1; the D is unclear. V was shortened by 4 bases and J by 5 bases, with 9 bases between the two germline ends. Germline V gene sequence: CDR1 SGHRS, CDR2 YFSETQ. The CDR3 is 12 amino acids. Here the CDR3 reads CASSEPEYGYTF. CDR3 bases: TGCGCCAGCAGCGAACCAGAATATGGCTACACCTTC.

Note on this clone: With only one base between it and a far larger clone, this is likely a read error. The gene calls are TRBV7-2 and TRBJ2-1; 9 positions agree with TRBD2. The CDR3 runs to 16 residues. CDR1 is SGHTA, CDR2 FQGNSA, per germline. This CDR3 reads CASSLDAGGPYNERFF. The CDR3 nucleotides are TGTGCCAGCAGCTTAGACGCGGGAGGGCCTTACAATGAGCGGTTCTTC.

This clone was picked up one time. The chain couples TRBV29-1 to TRBJ2-5; 7 bases are a match to TRBD1. The CDR3 spans 14 residues. Germline-derived CDR1 and CDR2 are SQVTM and ANQGSEA. V lost 6 bases to trimming and J lost 2 bases; unmatched junction nucleotides: 9. The CDR3 protein is CSVLDRVAQETQYF. The CDR3 DNA reads TGCAGCGTCCTCGACAGGGTAGCTCAAGAGACCCAGTACTTC.

The chain carries TRBV14 and TRBJ2-4; 8 bases are shared with TRBD2. With 0 bases clipped from V and 9 bases from J, the junction kept 4 bases outside the gene matches. This CDR3 spans 14 amino acids. CDR1 is SGHDN, CDR2 FVKESK, per germline. The CDR3 coding sequence is TGTGCCAGCAGCCAAGAGCTAGCGGGCAGCATTCAGTACTTC. Its translation is CASSQELAGSIQYF.

The V and J genes are TRBV9 and TRBJ2-7; TRBD2 matches 10 bases. J lost 5 bases, V lost 3 bases, and 5 bases had no gene match. From germline, CDR1 is SGDLS and CDR2 YYNGEE. This CDR3 spans 14 amino acids. The CDR3 protein is CASSASGRWNEQYF. CDR3 DNA sequence: TGTGCCAGCAGCGCTAGCGGGAGATGGAACGAGCAGTACTTC.

CDR3 coding DNA: TGTGCCAGCAGTTTAGTCTGGGCGGAGCCCCAGCATTTT. It yields the protein CASSLVWAEPQHF. This chain joins TRBV27 and TRBJ1-5; D is unclear. Trimming removed 2 bases from V and 8 bases from J, with 10 bases in between. This CDR3 contains 13 residues. CDR1 and CDR2 from the germline V gene are MNHEY and SMNVEV (reference sequence).

This clone was observed a single time. The CDR3 is CASSDLQGSGNIQYF. Written as DNA, the CDR3 is TGTGCCAGCAGCGACCTACAGGGTAGTGGAAACATTCAGTACTTC. The gene calls are TRBV7-2 and TRBJ2-4; a possible D gene is TRBD1 (6 bases). The CDR3 spans 15 residues. Trimming stripped 5 bases from V and 6 bases from J, with 17 bases between. Germline CDR1 SGHTA, CDR2 FQGNSA.

This clone was seen at least ten times. The chain uses TRBV28 and TRBJ1-4; perhaps TRBD1 as D (6 bases). Germline loops: CDR1 MDHEN, CDR2 SYDVKM. V was clipped by 7 bases and J by 7 bases, with 19 bases between them. The CDR3 consists of 15 residues. The CDR3 here is CASNLNGQGSEKLFF. In DNA, the CDR3 is TGTGCCAGCAACCTCAACGGGCAGGGGAGTGAAAAACTGTTTTTT.

The chain's CDR3 is CASKVSGQETQYF. CDR3 coding DNA: TGTGCCAGTAAAGTTAGCGGGCAAGAGACCCAGTACTTC. The genes are TRBV19 and TRBJ2-5; TRBD2 matches 7 bases. This CDR3 contains 13 residues. V lost 7 bases, J lost 2 bases, and 4 bases stayed unmatched. The germline gives CDR1 LNHDA, CDR2 SQIVND (reference sequence). Together with reference TRBV19 and TRBJ2-5, the CDR3 gives the full variable domain: DGGITQSPKYLFRKEGQNVTLSCEQNLNHDAMYWYRQDPGQGLRLIYYSQIVNDFQKGDIAEGYSVSREKKESFPLTVTSAQKNPTAFYLCASKVSGQETQYFGPGTRLLVL.

The CDR3 coding sequence is TGCGCCAGCAGCCAAGATGAGGCTAGCGTTTCCTACAATGAGCAGTTCTTC. This gives the protein CASSQDEASVSYNEQFF. The genes are TRBV4-1 and TRBJ2-1; D is possibly TRBD2 (6 bases). V was pared by 0 bases and J by 1 base, with 13 bases between. The V gene's germline CDR1 is MGHRA and CDR2 YSYEKL. The CDR3 consists of 17 residues.

The genes are TRBV27 and TRBJ1-5; D is ambiguous. From germline, CDR1 is MNHEY and CDR2 SMNVEV (reference sequence). The CDR3 totals 14 residues. The V gene lost 0 bases and the J gene lost 8 bases, with 11 bases spanning the gap. CDR3 protein: CASSLSAPEEPQHF. Written as DNA, the CDR3 is TGTGCCAGCAGTTTATCGGCCCCTGAGGAGCCCCAGCATTTT.